Following are 30 T cell receptor beta chains from one sample sequenced in a study of T-cell reconstitution after alpha-beta-depleted transplantation in children. Construction of the TCRbeta library involved unique molecular identifiers. One entry per CDR3 protein, called by TCRdb with MiXCR from the PCR reads. The data contain 200,000 to 250,000 distinct CDR3 sequences, approximately 10% of them singletons. Here the sequenced sample was PBMCs, taken before TCRalphabeta/CD19-depleted stem cell transplant. The receptors here all came from a child younger than two with acute myeloid leukemia, due to receive a stem cell transplant.

The chain is built from TRBV7-3 and TRBJ2-6; no firm D call. The CDR3 length is 15 residues. V lost 5 bases to trimming and J lost 0 bases, with 8 bases between them. Germline CDR1 is SGHTA and CDR2 is FQGTGA. CDR3 nucleotide sequence: TGTGCCAGCAGCAACGGTGACTCTGGGGCCAACGTCCTGACTTTC. Amino acids: CASSNGDSGANVLTF.

This clonotype was counted between two and nine times. The CDR3 region has the DNA TGTGCCAGCAGCTTAGACAGGTGGGGCTACGAGCAGTACTTC. This encodes CASSLDRWGYEQYF. J is TRBJ2-7 and V is TRBV7-2; the D gene is possibly TRBD1 (5 bases). Between the trimmed V and J ends, which lost 1 base and 3 bases, there was a span of 10 bases. The V gene's germline CDR1 is SGHTA and CDR2 FQGNSA. The CDR3 spans 14 residues.

This clonotype occurred many times. The chain links TRBV20-1 to TRBJ1-4; no clear D. The germline V gene encodes CDR1 DFQATT and CDR2 SNEGSKA (reference sequence). The ends were cut back, 0 bases at V and 0 bases at J, with 8 bases in the middle. This CDR3 contains 15 residues. DNA of the CDR3: TGCAGTGCTAGAGATAGCGGAGCAACTAATGAAAAACTGTTTTTT. Amino acid sequence: CSARDSGATNEKLFF.

This clonotype showed up just a few times. J is TRBJ2-2 and V is TRBV7-9; 7 positions agree with TRBD2. CDR1 and CDR2 (germline): SEHNR, FQNEAQ (reference sequence). The CDR3 totals 15 residues. The trim removed 0 bases at V and 6 bases at J, leaving 4 bases unmatched. The CDR3 DNA reads TGTGCCAGCAGCTTAGCGCGGGGGTTGGCCGGGGAGCTGTTTTTT. It translates to CASSLARGLAGELFF.

This clonotype was counted between two and nine times. The chain joins TRBV5-1 to TRBJ2-1; 8 bases are shared with TRBD2. Germline-derived CDR1 and CDR2 are SGHRS and YFSETQ. CDR3 length: 17 residues. The junction had 9 bases not matched to a gene; V was cut back by 0 bases and J by 4 bases. Here the CDR3 DNA reads TGCGCCAGCAGCTTGGGTGAGGGCGGGGGGACGTACAATGAGCAGTTCTTC. Translating gives CASSLGEGGGTYNEQFF.

This clonotype was seen ten or more times. This chain links TRBV7-2 with TRBJ2-7; weak D call: TRBD2 (6 bases). Trimming removed 3 bases from V and 6 bases from J, with 6 bases in between. There are 11 residues in the CDR3. Germline V gene data show CDR1 as SGHTA and CDR2 as FQGNSA. The CDR3 here is CASSFSGEQYF. The CDR3 coding sequence is TGTGCCAGCAGCTTTAGCGGCGAGCAGTACTTC.

This clonotype has at least ten counts. V is TRBV7-2 and J is TRBJ1-5; D remains ambiguous. V gave up 5 bases and J gave up 1 base, with 18 bases separating them. The CDR3 consists of 17 residues. Germline values: CDR1 SGHTA, CDR2 FQGNSA. CDR3 amino acids: CASSLTSGGRSNQPQHF. CDR3 DNA: TGTGCCAGCAGCCTTACGTCCGGAGGGCGGAGCAATCAGCCCCAGCATTTT.

This clonotype showed up many times. This chain connects TRBV24-1 to TRBJ2-5; tentatively, D is TRBD1 (5 bases). The CDR3 extends over 13 amino acids. The ends were cut back, 4 bases at V and 2 bases at J, with 7 bases in the middle. Germline V gene sequence: CDR1 KGHDR, CDR2 SFDVKD. The CDR3 protein is CATSEGHQETQYF. The CDR3 nucleotides are TGTGCCACCAGTGAGGGGCATCAAGAGACCCAGTACTTC.

This clonotype was seen repeatedly, ten times or more. This chain uses TRBV5-1 with TRBJ2-4, with D perhaps assigned TRBD1 or TRBD2 (5 bases each). CDR1 and CDR2 (germline): SGHRS, YFSETQ. This CDR3 contains 18 residues. The germline V and J ends were trimmed by 2 bases and 1 base, with 19 bases remaining between them. The CDR3: CASSLATGTRGAKNIQYF. The CDR3 coding sequence is TGCGCCAGCAGCTTAGCGACCGGGACCCGCGGGGCCAAAAACATTCAGTACTTC.

This clonotype came up many times. V and J are TRBV20-1 and TRBJ1-6, with 8 bases that match TRBD1. The germline CDR1 and CDR2 sequences are DFQATT and SNEGSKA (reference sequence). The CDR3 has 16 amino acids. The V and J ends lost 1 base and 7 bases, in that order; junction bases with no gene match: 9. CDR3 amino acids: CSARVGGAGGNSPLHF. The CDR3 bases are TGCAGTGCTAGAGTAGGTGGGGCAGGGGGCAATTCACCCCTCCACTTT.

J is TRBJ1-1 and V is TRBV7-2; possibly TRBD1 for D (6 bases). CDR1 and CDR2 (germline): SGHTA, FQGNSA. The CDR3 runs to 15 residues. V lost 5 bases, J lost 5 bases, and 18 bases lay in between. The CDR3 sequence: CASSPPKRRGTEAFF. In DNA form, the CDR3 reads TGTGCCAGCAGCCCGCCTAAAAGGAGGGGGACTGAAGCTTTCTTT.

Remarks on this clonotype: At one boundary the junction diverges from the germline segment, which might be a read error. The chain recombines TRBV29-1 with TRBJ2-7; tentatively, D is TRBD2 (5 bases). The length of the CDR3 is 13 residues. Per germline, CDR1 SQVTM and CDR2 ANQGSEA. CDR3 DNA sequence: TGCAGTGTTGGAGGAAGTCAAAGCTACGAGCAGTACTTC. Its protein product is CSVGGSQSYEQYF.

This clonotype came up many times. The chain has TRBV5-6 and TRBJ2-1; 15 bases agree with TRBD2. Germline CDR1 is SGHDT and CDR2 is YYEEEE. The CDR3 loop spans 16 amino acids. J lost 7 bases, V lost 2 bases, and 4 bases had no gene match. This chain's CDR3 is CASSLAGTSGRNEQFF. CDR3 DNA sequence: TGTGCCAGCAGCTTAGCCGGGACTAGCGGGAGGAATGAGCAGTTCTTC. Full variable domain (rest looked up from reference TRBV5-6 and TRBJ2-1): DAGVTQSPTHLIKTRGQQVTLRCSPKSGHDTVSWYQQALGQGPQFIFQYYEEEERQRGNFPDRFSGHQFPNYSSELNVNALLLGDSALYLCASSLAGTSGRNEQFFGPGTRLTVL.

The chain recombines TRBV4-2 with TRBJ2-1, with TRBD2 matching over 11 bases. V gave up 0 bases and J gave up 0 bases; unmatched junction bases: 7. Germline V CDR1 and CDR2: LGHNA, YNFKEQ. The CDR3 is 19 residues long. The CDR3 is CASSQEFGTSGGSYNEQFF. The DNA for the CDR3 is TGTGCCAGCAGCCAAGAGTTTGGGACTAGCGGAGGCTCCTACAATGAGCAGTTCTTC.

This clonotype was observed at least ten times. V and J are TRBV28 and TRBJ2-5, with TRBD1 matching over 8 bases. CDR1 MDHEN and CDR2 SYDVKM come from the germline V gene. This CDR3 region has 15 residues. V shed 4 bases and J 4 bases; nucleotides not matched to a gene: 8. CDR3 residues: CASSSAGQGGETQYF. CDR3 bases: TGTGCCAGCAGTTCGGCAGGACAGGGAGGAGAGACCCAGTACTTC.

This clonotype was counted ten times or more. This sequence joins TRBV7-3 and TRBJ1-1, with D possibly matching TRBD1 (5 bases). Germline CDR1 reads SGHTA; CDR2 reads FQGTGA. The CDR3 is 17 residues long. V was cut by 4 bases and J by 5 bases, with 23 bases left in between. The CDR3 sequence: CASSSEGVPGRWTEAFF. The DNA of the CDR3 is TGTGCCAGCAGCTCCGAAGGGGTGCCAGGGCGGTGGACTGAAGCTTTCTTT.

This clonotype was counted ten times or more. This sequence joins TRBV3-1 and TRBJ2-7, with D possibly being TRBD1 (6 bases). The CDR3 is 15 amino acids. Trimming stripped 2 bases from V and 1 base from J, with 12 bases between. Looked up from germline, CDR1 is LGHDT and CDR2 is YNNKEL (reference sequence). CDR3 sequence (DNA): TGTGCCAGCAGCCAATTGACAGGTCCTTCCTACGAGCAGTACTTC. It codes for CASSQLTGPSYEQYF.

This chain links TRBV7-3 with TRBJ2-2, with no clear D. Trimming pared 5 bases from V and 6 bases from J, leaving 13 bases between. The CDR3 runs to 14 residues. The germline gives CDR1 SGHTA, CDR2 FQGTGA. For the CDR3, the DNA is TGTGCCAGCAGCCTAAATACGCCCCCCGGGGAGCTGTTTTTT. It translates to CASSLNTPPGELFF.

To note about this clonotype: A much more abundant neighbour one base away suggests this may be a read error. The gene calls are TRBV7-7 and TRBJ2-5; 7 nucleotides line up with TRBD1. The CDR3 loop spans 14 amino acids. Looked up from germline, CDR1 is SSHAT and CDR2 is FNYEAQ (reference sequence). The CDR3 loop reads CASSVNRGSETQHF. The CDR3 DNA sequence: TGTGCCAGCAGCGTCAACAGGGGTTCCGAGACCCAGCACTTC.

This clonotype showed up just a few times. This chain joins TRBV12-3 or TRBV12-4 and TRBJ1-1; D perhaps matches TRBD1 (5 bases). V was cut by 6 bases and J by 4 bases, with 18 bases left in between. CDR3 length: 15 amino acids. The CDR3 nucleotides are TGTGCCAGCAGACAGGACTGGGGTAGGGGCACTGAAGCTTTCTTT. It codes for CASRQDWGRGTEAFF.

In this sample, this clonotype turned up many times. J is TRBJ1-5 and V is TRBV6-5; tentatively, D is TRBD1 (6 bases). V was cut by 8 bases and J by 5 bases, with 19 bases left in between. CDR3 length: 15 residues. Germline V gene data show CDR1 as MNHEY and CDR2 as SVGAGI. The CDR3 sequence is CASGSRRGGDQPQHF. CDR3 nucleotides: TGTGCCAGCGGTTCTAGAAGGGGGGGCGATCAGCCCCAGCATTTT.

This clonotype was counted ten times or more. The chain carries TRBV7-8 and TRBJ2-7; weak D call: TRBD1 (7 bases). With 5 bases removed from V and 2 bases from J, the gap between germline ends came to 22 bases. The CDR3 length is 17 residues. Germline V CDR1 and CDR2: SGHVS, FQNEAQ. The DNA of the CDR3 is TGTGCCAGCAGCCGCGACAGGGACTCCTTCGAGGCCTACGAGCAGTACTTC. This translates into CASSRDRDSFEAYEQYF.

The gene calls are TRBV7-2 and TRBJ2-3; D ambiguous. Germline V gene lookup returns CDR1 SGHTA and CDR2 FQGNSA. CDR3 length: 15 amino acids. V lost 2 bases and J lost 0, with 9 bases in between. The CDR3 nucleotides are TGTGCCAGCAGCTTAACTACCGGAAGCACAGATACGCAGTATTTT. This gives the protein CASSLTTGSTDTQYF.

This clonotype was seen once. This sequence may be a read error, since a much larger clone differs from it by one base. The chain combines TRBV27 with TRBJ2-7; 9 bases are a match to TRBD2. This CDR3 has 15 residues. Germline-derived CDR1 and CDR2 are MNHEY and SMNVEV (reference sequence). Here the CDR3 DNA reads TGTGGCAGCAGTTCTCCTCTAGCGGGGCACTACGAGCAGTACTTC. Translated: CGSSSPLAGHYEQYF.

This clonotype showed up many times. The V and J genes are TRBV20-1 and TRBJ2-3, with 12 bases lining up with TRBD2. This CDR3 spans 14 amino acids. Germline trimming cut 4 bases from V and 3 bases from J; bases unmatched to any gene: 2. Per germline, CDR1 DFQATT and CDR2 SNEGSKA (reference sequence). This CDR3 is CSATGTSGTDTQYF. CDR3 sequence (DNA): TGCAGTGCTACAGGGACTAGCGGGACAGATACGCAGTATTTT.

This clonotype has at least ten counts. The V call is TRBV20-1, the J call TRBJ2-7; 10 bases line up with TRBD2. The CDR3 extends over 14 amino acids. Per the germline V gene, CDR1 is DFQATT and CDR2 is SNEGSKA (reference sequence). CDR3 bases: TGCAGCTGTCTAGCGGGAGACCCCCACGGCGAGCAGTACTTC. As protein: CSCLAGDPHGEQYF.

CDR3 region: CASSTNRDRAYEQYF. The CDR3 nucleotides are TGTGCCAGTAGTACGAACCGGGACAGGGCCTACGAGCAGTACTTC. J is TRBJ2-7 and V is TRBV19; 9 bases are a match to TRBD1. There are 15 residues in the CDR3. The ends lost 4 bases at V and 2 bases at J; junction bases unmatched: 6. Per germline, CDR1 LNHDA and CDR2 SQIVND (reference sequence).

About this clonotype itself: It may be a read error: a sequence one base away is much more abundant. The chain recombines TRBV20-1 with TRBJ2-7; TRBD2 matches 8 bases. Germline assignment: CDR1 DFQATT and CDR2 SNEGSKA (reference sequence). This CDR3 spans 12 amino acids. J was trimmed by 5 bases and V by 5 bases; bases with no gene match: 5. The DNA for the CDR3 is TGCAGTGCTCCGGGACTAGTACACGAGCAGTACTTC. It specifies CSAPGLVHEQYF.

This clonotype was counted ten times or more. The rearrangement links TRBV5-1 to TRBJ1-5; TRBD1 might be the D (6 bases). This CDR3 contains 15 residues. V was pared by 4 bases and J by 2 bases, with 13 bases between. Germline lookup yields CDR1 SGHRS and CDR2 YFSETQ. CDR3 protein: CASSKGGLGNQPQHF. The CDR3 nucleotides read TGCGCCAGCAGCAAAGGGGGTTTAGGCAATCAGCCCCAGCATTTT.

This clonotype was detected many times. The chain recombines TRBV10-3 with TRBJ1-3; the D gene is possibly TRBD1 (5 bases). The germline V gene encodes CDR1 ENHRY and CDR2 SYGVKD. This CDR3 region has 14 residues. Trimming took 8 bases from V and 0 from J, leaving 11 bases between them. The CDR3 sequence is CAISQAGSGNTIYF. The DNA of the CDR3 is TGTGCCATCTCACAGGCAGGCTCTGGAAACACCATATATTTT.